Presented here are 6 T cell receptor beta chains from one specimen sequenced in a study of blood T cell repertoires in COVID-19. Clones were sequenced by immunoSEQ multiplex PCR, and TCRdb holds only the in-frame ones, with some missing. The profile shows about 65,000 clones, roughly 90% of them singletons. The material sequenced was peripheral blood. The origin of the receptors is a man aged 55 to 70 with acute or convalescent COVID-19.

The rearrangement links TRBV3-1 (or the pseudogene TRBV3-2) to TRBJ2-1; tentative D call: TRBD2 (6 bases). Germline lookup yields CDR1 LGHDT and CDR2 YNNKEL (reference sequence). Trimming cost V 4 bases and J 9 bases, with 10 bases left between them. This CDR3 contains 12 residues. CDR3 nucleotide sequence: TGTGCCAGCAGCCCCCGGGGGAGTGAGCAGTTCTTC. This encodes CASSPRGSEQFF.

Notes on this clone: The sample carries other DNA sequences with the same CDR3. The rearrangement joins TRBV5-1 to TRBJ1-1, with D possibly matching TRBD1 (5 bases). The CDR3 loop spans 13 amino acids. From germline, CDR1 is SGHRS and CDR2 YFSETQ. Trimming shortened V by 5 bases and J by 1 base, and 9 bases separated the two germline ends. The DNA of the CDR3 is TGCGCCAGCAGTCGAACAGGGAACACTGAAGCTTTCTTT. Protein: CASSRTGNTEAFF.

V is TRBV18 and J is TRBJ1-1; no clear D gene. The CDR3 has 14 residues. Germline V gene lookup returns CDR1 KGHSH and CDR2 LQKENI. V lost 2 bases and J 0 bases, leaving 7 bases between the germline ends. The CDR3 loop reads CASSPEILNTEAFF. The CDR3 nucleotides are TGTGCCAGCTCACCAGAGATATTGAACACTGAAGCTTTCTTT.

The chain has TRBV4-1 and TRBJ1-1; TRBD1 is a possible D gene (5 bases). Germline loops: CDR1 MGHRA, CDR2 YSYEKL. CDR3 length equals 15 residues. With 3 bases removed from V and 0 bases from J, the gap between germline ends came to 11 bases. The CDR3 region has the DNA TGCGCCAGCAGCCAGACAGACACCATGAACACTGAAGCTTTCTTT. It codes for CASSQTDTMNTEAFF.

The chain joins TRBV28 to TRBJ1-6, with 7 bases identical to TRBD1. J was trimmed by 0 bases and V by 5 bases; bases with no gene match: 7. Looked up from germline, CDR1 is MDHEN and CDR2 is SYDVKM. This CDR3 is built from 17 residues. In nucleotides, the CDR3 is TGTGCCAGCAGTGCGCACAGGGGTAGCTCCTATAATTCACCCCTCCACTTT. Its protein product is CASSAHRGSSYNSPLHF.

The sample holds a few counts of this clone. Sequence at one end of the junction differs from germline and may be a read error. The CDR3: CASSLEGLAGGPLSYGQYF. CDR3 DNA: TGTGCCAGCAGCTTAGAGGGACTAGCGGGGGGACCCCTCAGCTACGGGCAGTACTTC. The chain carries TRBV11-2 and TRBJ2-7; TRBD2 matches at 15 bases. The length of the CDR3 is 19 residues. Germline CDR1 is SGHAT and CDR2 is FQNNGV.